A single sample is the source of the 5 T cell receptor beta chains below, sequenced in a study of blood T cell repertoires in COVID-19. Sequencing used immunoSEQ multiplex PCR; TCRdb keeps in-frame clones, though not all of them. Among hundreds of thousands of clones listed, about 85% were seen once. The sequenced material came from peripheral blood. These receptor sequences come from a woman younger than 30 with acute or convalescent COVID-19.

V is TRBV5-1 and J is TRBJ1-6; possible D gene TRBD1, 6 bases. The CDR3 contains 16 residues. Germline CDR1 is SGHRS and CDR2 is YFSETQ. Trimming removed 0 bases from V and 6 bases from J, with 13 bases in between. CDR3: CASSLVMGRGNSPLHF. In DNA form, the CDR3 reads TGCGCCAGCAGCTTGGTAATGGGCAGGGGTAATTCACCCCTCCACTTT.

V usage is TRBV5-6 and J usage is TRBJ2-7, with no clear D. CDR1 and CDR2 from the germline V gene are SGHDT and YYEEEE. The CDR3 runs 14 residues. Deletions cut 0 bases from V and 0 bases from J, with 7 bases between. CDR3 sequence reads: CASSLGRVSYEQYF. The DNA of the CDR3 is TGTGCCAGCAGCTTGGGACGGGTCTCCTACGAGCAGTACTTC.

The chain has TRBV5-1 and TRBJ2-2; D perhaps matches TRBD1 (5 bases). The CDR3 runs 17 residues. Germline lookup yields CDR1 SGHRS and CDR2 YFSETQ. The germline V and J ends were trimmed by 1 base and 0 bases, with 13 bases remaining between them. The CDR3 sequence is CASSLNSQGTNTGELFF. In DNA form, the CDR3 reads TGCGCCAGCAGCTTGAACTCCCAGGGAACGAACACCGGGGAGCTGTTTTTT.

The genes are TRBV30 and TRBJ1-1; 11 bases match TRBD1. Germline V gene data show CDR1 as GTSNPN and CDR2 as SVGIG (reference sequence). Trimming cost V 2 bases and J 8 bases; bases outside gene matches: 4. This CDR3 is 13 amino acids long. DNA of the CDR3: TGTGCCTGGAGTACCAGGACAGGGGGCGAAGCTTTCTTT. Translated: CAWSTRTGGEAFF.

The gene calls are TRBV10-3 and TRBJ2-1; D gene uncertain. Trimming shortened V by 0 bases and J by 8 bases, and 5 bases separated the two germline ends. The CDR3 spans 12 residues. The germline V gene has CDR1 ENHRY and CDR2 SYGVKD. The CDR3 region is CAISESSDEQFF. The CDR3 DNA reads TGTGCCATCAGTGAGTCGTCTGATGAGCAGTTCTTC.